This TCR beta chain originates from a study of blood T cell repertoires in COVID-19. CDR3 length equals 15 residues. Germline V gives CDR1 SGHTS, CDR2 YDEGEE. V dropped 4 bases and J dropped 0 bases, with 13 bases sitting between them. Original data processing: Estimation of nucleated cell counts relied on the amplification of reference gene primers. Measured with immunoSEQ multiplex PCR; TCRdb has only the in-frame clones, and not every one. V and J calls and clone size are as listed in that table; D and trimming were resolved from the DNA. Of roughly 78,000 clones in the sample, roughly 91% were seen once.

The chain combines TRBV5-8 with TRBJ1-1, with D perhaps matching TRBD1 (5 bases). This TCR was sampled from a man in his 60s with acute or convalescent COVID-19. The sequencing sample was made of peripheral blood. The CDR3 loop is CASSKVGGMNTEAFF. CDR3 DNA sequence: TGTGCCAGCAGCAAGGTGGGGGGTATGAACACTGAAGCTTTCTTT.